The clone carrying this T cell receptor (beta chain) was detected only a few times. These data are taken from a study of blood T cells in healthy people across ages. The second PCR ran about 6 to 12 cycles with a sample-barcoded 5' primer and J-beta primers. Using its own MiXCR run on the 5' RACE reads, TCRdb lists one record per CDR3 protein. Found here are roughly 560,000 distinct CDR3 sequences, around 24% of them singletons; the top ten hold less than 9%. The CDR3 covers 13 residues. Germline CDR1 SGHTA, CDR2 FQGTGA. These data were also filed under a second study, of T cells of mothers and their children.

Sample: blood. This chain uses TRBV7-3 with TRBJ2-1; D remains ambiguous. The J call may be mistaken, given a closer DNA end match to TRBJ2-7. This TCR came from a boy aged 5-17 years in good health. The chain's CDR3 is CASSFQVGHEQYF. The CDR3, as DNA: TGTGCCAGCAGCTTCCAGGTCGGCCACGAGCAGTACTTC.